The source of this T cell receptor beta chain is a study of T cells and Merkel cell carcinoma outcomes. Clones were read by immunoSEQ multiplex PCR, and TCRdb kept only the in-frame ones, dropping some. In the table there are roughly 9,200 clones, under 90% of which are singletons. Germline lookup yields CDR1 KGHSH and CDR2 LQKENI. The CDR3 loop spans 14 amino acids. Trimming left V 1 base short and J 4 bases short, with 10 bases between. Details on this clone: The target antigen is unknown.

Broader study findings: Reportedly, T-cell repertoire with density predicts Merkel cell carcinoma outcomes.

Sequences were obtained from tumor tissue from Merkel cell carcinoma. V is TRBV18 and J is TRBJ1-1; D call uncertain. This sequence originates from a human donor with Merkel cell carcinoma. The DNA of the CDR3 is TGTGCCAGCTCACCACTTCCCCCCGGCACTGAAGCTTTCTTT. Amino acid sequence: CASSPLPPGTEAFF.